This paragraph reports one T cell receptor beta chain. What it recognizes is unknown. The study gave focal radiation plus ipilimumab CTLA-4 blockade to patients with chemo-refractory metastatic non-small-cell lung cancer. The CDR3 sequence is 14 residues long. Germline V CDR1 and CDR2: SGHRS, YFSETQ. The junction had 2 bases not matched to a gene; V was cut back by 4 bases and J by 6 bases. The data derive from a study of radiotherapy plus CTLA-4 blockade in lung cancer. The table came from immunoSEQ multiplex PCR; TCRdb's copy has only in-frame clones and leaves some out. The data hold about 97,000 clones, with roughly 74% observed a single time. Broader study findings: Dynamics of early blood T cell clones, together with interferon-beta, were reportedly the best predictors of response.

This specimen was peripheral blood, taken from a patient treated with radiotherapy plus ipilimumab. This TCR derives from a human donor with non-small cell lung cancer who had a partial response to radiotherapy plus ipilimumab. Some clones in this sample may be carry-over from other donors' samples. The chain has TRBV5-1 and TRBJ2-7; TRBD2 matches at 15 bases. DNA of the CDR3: TGCGCCAGCAGCGTGGGACTAGCGGGAGGCGAGCAGTACTTC. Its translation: CASSVGLAGGEQYF. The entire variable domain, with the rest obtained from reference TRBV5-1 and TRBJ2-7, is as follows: KAGVTQTPRYLIKTRGQQVTLSCSPISGHRSVSWYQQTPGQGLQFLFEYFSETQRNKGNFPGRFSGRQFSNSRSEMNVSTLELGDSALYLCASSVGLAGGEQYFGPGTRLTVT.